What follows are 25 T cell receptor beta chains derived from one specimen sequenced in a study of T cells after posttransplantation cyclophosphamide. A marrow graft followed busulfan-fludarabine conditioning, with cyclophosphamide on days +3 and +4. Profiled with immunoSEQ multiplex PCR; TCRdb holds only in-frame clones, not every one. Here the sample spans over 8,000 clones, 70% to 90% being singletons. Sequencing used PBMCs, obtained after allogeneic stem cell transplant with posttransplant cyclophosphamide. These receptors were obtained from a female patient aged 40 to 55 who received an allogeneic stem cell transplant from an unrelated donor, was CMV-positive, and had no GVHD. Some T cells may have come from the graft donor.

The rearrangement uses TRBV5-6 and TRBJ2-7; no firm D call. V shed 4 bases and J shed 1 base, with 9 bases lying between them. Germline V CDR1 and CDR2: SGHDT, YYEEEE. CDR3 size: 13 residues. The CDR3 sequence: CASSRVQSYEQYF. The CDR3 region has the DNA TGTGCCAGCAGCCGTGTACAGTCCTACGAGCAGTACTTC.

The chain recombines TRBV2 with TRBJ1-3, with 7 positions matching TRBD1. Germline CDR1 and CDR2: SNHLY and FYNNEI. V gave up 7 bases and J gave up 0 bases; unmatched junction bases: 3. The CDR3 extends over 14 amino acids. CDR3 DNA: TGTGCCAGCACGGGACAGATCTCTGGAAACACCATATATTTT. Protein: CASTGQISGNTIYF.

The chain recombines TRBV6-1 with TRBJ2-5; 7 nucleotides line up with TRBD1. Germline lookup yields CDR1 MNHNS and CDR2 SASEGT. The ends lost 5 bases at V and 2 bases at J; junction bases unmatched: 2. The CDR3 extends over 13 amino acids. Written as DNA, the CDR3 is TGTGCCAGCAGTCCGGACAGGCAAGAGACCCAGTACTTC. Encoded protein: CASSPDRQETQYF.

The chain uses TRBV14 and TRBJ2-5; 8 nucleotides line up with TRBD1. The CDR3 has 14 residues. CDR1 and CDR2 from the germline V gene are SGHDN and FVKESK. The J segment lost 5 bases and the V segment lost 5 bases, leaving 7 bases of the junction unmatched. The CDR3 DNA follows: TGTGCCAGCAGCGGCAGGGGGCGGTGGGAGACCCAGTACTTC. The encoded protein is CASSGRGRWETQYF.

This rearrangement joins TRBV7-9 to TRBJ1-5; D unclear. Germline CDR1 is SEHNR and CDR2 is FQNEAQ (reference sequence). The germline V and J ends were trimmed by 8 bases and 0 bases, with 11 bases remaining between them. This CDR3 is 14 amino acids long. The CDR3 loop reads CASSTAYSNQPQHF. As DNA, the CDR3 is TGTGCCAGCTCCACAGCTTATAGCAATCAGCCCCAGCATTTT.

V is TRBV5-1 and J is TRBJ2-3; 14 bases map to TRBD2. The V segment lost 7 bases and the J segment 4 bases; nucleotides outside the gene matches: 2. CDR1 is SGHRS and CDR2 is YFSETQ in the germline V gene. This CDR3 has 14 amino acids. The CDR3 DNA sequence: TGCGCCAGCGGGACTAGCGGGGGCTCAGATACGCAGTATTTT. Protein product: CASGTSGGSDTQYF.

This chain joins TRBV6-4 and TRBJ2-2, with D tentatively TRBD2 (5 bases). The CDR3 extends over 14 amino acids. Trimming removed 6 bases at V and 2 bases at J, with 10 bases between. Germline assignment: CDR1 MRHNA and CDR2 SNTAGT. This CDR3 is CASRELVNTGELFF. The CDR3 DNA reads TGTGCCAGCAGGGAACTAGTAAACACCGGGGAGCTGTTTTTT.

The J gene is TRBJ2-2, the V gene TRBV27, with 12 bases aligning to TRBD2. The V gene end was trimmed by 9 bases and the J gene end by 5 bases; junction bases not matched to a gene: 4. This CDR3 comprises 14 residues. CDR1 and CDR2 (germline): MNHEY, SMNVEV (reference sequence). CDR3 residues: CASGGLAGTGELFF. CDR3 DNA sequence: TGTGCCAGTGGAGGACTAGCGGGGACCGGGGAGCTGTTTTTT.

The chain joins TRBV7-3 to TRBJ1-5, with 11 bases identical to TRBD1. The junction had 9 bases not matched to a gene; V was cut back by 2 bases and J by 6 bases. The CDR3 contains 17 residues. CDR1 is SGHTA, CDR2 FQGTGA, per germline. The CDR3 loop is CASSLAGTGGWVQPQHF. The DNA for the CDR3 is TGTGCCAGCAGCTTAGCCGGGACAGGGGGATGGGTTCAGCCCCAGCATTTT.

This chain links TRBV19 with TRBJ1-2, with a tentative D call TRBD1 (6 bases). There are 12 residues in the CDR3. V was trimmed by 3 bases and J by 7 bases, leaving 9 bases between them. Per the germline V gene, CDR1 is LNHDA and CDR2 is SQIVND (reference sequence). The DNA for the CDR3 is TGTGCCAGTAGTATTAAGGGGGTTGGCTACACCTTC. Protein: CASSIKGVGYTF.

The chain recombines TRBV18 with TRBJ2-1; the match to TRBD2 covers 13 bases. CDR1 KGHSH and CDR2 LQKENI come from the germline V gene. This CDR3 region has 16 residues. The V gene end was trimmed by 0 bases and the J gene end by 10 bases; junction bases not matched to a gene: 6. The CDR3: CASSPPTSGGSEEQFF. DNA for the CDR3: TGTGCCAGCTCACCACCGACTAGCGGGGGGTCGGAGGAGCAGTTCTTC.

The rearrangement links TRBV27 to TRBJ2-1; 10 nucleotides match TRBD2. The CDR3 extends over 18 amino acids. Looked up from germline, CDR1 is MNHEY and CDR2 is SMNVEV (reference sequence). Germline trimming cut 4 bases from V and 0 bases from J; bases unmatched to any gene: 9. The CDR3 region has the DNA TGTGCCAGCAGTTCTAGCGGGGGTTCCCCGAGCTCCTACAATGAGCAGTTCTTC. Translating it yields CASSSSGGSPSSYNEQFF.

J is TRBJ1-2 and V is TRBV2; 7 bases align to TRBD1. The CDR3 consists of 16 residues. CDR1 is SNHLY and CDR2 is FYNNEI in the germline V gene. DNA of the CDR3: TGTGCTATTGATTCGAGGTCGGGACAGTTAAACTATGGCTACACCTTC. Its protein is CAIDSRSGQLNYGYTF. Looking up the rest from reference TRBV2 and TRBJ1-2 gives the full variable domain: EPEVTQTPSHQVTQMGQEVILRCVPISNHLYFYWYRQILGQKVEFLVSFYNNEISEKSEIFDDQFSVERPDGSNFTLKIRSTKLEDSAMYFCAIDSRSGQLNYGYTFGSGTRLTVV.

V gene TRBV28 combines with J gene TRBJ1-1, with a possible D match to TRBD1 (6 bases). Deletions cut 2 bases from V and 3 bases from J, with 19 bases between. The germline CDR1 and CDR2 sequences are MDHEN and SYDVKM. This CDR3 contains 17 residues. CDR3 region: CASSLPPGAGSDTEAFF. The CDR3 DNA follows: TGTGCCAGCAGTTTACCTCCAGGGGCAGGATCCGACACTGAAGCTTTCTTT. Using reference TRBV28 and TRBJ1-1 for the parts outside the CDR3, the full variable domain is DVKVTQSSRYLVKRTGEKVFLECVQDMDHENMFWYRQDPGLGLRLIYFSYDVKMKEKGDIPEGYSVSREKKERFSLILESASTNQTSMYLCASSLPPGAGSDTEAFFGQGTRLTVV.

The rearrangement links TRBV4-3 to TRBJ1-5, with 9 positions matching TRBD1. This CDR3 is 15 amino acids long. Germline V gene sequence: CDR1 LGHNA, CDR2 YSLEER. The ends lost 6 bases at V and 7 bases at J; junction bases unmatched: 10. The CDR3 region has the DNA TGCGCCAGCAGTTACAGGGGGCATTTTGGACAGCCCCAGCATTTT. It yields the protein CASSYRGHFGQPQHF.

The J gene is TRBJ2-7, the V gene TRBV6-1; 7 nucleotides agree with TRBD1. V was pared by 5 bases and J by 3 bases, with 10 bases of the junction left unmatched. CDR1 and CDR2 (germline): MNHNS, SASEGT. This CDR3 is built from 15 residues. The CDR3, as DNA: TGTGCCAGCAGTACCCGACAGGGTTTCCGCTACGAGCAGTACTTC. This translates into CASSTRQGFRYEQYF.

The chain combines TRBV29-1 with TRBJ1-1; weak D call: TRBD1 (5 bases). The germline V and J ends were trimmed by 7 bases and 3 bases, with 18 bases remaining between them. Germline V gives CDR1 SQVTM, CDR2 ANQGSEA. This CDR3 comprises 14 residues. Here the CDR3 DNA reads TGCAGCGGGGGCGGCGGGAACTTGGACACTGAAGCTTTCTTT. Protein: CSGGGGNLDTEAFF.

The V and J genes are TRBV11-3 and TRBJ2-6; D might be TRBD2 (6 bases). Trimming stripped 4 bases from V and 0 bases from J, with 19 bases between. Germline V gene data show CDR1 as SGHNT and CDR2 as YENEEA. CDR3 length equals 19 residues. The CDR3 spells CASSSNGAGNSSGANVLTF. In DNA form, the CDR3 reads TGTGCCAGCAGCTCCAACGGGGCGGGGAATTCCTCTGGGGCCAACGTCCTGACTTTC.

In nucleotides, the CDR3 is TGCAGCGTTGAAGCAGGCCAGGGTGGTTGGGGAAACACCATATATTTT. This codes for CSVEAGQGGWGNTIYF. The rearrangement links TRBV29-1 to TRBJ1-3; maybe TRBD1 (5 bases). From germline, CDR1 is SQVTM and CDR2 ANQGSEA. Between the trimmed V and J ends, which lost 1 base and 4 bases, there was a span of 17 bases. There are 16 residues in the CDR3.

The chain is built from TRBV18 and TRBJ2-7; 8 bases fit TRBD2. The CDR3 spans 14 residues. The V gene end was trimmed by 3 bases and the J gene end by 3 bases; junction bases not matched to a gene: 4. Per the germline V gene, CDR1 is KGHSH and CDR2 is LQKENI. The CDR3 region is CASSPGLVNYEQYF. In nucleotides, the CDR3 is TGTGCCAGCTCACCGGGACTAGTTAACTACGAGCAGTACTTC. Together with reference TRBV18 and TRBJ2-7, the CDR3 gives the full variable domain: NAGVMQNPRHLVRRRGQEARLRCSPMKGHSHVYWYRQLPEEGLKFMVYLQKENIIDESGMPKERFSAEFPKEGPSILRIQQVVRGDSAAYFCASSPGLVNYEQYFGPGTRLTVT.

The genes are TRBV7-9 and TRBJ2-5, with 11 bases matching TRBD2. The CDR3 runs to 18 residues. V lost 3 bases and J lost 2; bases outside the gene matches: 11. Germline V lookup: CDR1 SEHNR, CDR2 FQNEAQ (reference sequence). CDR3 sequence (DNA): TGTGCCAGCAGCTTCCCATTAGGGCTAGCGGGGGGACAAGAGACCCAGTACTTC. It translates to CASSFPLGLAGGQETQYF.

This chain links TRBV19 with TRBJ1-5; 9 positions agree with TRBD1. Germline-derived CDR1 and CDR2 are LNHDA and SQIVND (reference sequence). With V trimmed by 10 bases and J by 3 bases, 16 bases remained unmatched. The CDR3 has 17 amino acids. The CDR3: CATSDLGTGFSNQPQHF. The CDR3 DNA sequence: TGTGCCACCTCTGATCTCGGGACAGGGTTTTCCAATCAGCCCCAGCATTTT. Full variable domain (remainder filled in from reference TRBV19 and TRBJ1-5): DGGITQSPKYLFRKEGQNVTLSCEQNLNHDAMYWYRQDPGQGLRLIYYSQIVNDFQKGDIAEGYSVSREKKESFPLTVTSAQKNPTAFYLCATSDLGTGFSNQPQHFGDGTRLSIL.

This chain's CDR3 is CASSLDRMNTEAFF. The CDR3 DNA reads TGTGCCAGCAGCTTAGACAGGATGAACACTGAAGCTTTCTTT. The chain carries TRBV11-3 and TRBJ1-1; D is uncertain. The CDR3 sequence is 14 residues long. From germline, CDR1 is SGHNT and CDR2 YENEEA. With 0 bases removed from V and 0 bases from J, the gap between germline ends came to 5 bases.

The chain's CDR3 is CASSLESAIYEQYF. As DNA, the CDR3 is TGCGCCAGCAGCTTGGAGTCTGCTATCTACGAGCAGTACTTC. This chain connects TRBV5-1 to TRBJ2-7; D is ambiguous. This CDR3 is built from 14 residues. V was cut by 0 bases and J by 3 bases, with 10 bases left in between. Germline loops: CDR1 SGHRS, CDR2 YFSETQ.

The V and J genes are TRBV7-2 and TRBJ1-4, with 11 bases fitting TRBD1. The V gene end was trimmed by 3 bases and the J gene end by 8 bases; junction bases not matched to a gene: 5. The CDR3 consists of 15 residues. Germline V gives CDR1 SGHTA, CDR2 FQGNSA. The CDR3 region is CASSLGGQGGEKLFF. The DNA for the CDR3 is TGTGCCAGCAGCTTGGGGGGACAGGGGGGAGAAAAACTGTTTTTT.